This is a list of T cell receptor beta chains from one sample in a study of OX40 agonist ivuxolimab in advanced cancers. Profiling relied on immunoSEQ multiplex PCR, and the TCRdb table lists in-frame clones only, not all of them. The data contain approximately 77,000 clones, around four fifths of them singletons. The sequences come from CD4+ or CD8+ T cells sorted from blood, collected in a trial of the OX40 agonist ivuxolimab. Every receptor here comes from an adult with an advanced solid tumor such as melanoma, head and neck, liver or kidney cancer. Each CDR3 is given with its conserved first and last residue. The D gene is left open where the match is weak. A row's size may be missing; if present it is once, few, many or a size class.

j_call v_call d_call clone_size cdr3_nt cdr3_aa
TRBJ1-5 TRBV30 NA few TGTGCCTGGAGTCGGGAACCTTATAGCAATCAGCCCCAGCATTTT CAWSREPYSNQPQHF
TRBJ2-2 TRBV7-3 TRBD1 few TGTGCCAGCAGCTGGACAGGGATGAACACCGGGGAGCTGTTTTTT CASSWTGMNTGELFF
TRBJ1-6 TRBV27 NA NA TGTGCCAGCAGTTTTGGGGTCGGGGCCTATAATTCACCCCTCCACTTT CASSFGVGAYNSPLHF
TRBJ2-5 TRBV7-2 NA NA TGTGCCAGCACCAAAGACAGAATAGAGACCCAGTACTTC CASTKDRIETQYF
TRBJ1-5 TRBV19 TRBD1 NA TGTGCCACCGGACAGGTCAATCAGCCCCAGCATTTT CATGQVNQPQHF
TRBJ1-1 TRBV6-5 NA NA TGTGCCAGCAGTTACTCGCGCCCTGGGAACACTGAAGCTTTCTTT CASSYSRPGNTEAFF
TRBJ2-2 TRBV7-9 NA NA TGTGCCAGCAGCTCCGGCATCATCGTCCCCGGGGAGCTGTTTTTT CASSSGIIVPGELFF
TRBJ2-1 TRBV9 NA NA TGTGCCAGCAGCGTTTCACTAGGGAATGAGCAGTTCTTC CASSVSLGNEQFF
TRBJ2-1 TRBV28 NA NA TGTGCCAGCAGCCTCGGAGGGCCTATGGATGAGCAGTTCTTC CASSLGGPMDEQFF
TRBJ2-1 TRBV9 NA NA TGTGCCAGCAGCCCCCGGTTGGGGCCCAATGAGCAGTTCTTC CASSPRLGPNEQFF
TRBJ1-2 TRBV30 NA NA TGTGCCTGGGCCCCAGGGTTTGAAAGCTATGGCTACACCTTC CAWAPGFESYGYTF
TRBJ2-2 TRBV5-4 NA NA TGTGCCAGCAGCTTGACCACCGGGGAGCTGTTTTTT CASSLTTGELFF
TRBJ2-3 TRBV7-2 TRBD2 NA TGTGCCAGCAGCTTCCTCAGCGGGGGGTTTTCTAGCACAGATACGCAGTATTTT CASSFLSGGFSSTDTQYF
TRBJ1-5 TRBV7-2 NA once TGTGCCAGCAGCTTAGACAACAATCAGCCCCAGCATTTT CASSLDNNQPQHF
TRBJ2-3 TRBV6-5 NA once TGTGCCAGCAGAACGGGGGCTTCCACAGATACGCAGTATTTT CASRTGASTDTQYF
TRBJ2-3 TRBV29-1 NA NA TGCAGCGGGTTGACAGGTAACGGGGCAGATACGCAGTATTTT CSGLTGNGADTQYF
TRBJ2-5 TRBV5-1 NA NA TGCGCCAGCAGCTTGTGGCTAGAAGAGACCCAGTACTTC CASSLWLEETQYF
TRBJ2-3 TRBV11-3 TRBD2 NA TGTGCCAGCAGCTTTAGTTGGCGGGGGGCAGGAGATACGCAGTATTTT CASSFSWRGAGDTQYF
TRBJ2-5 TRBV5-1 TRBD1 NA TGCGCCAGCAGCGAGGACAGGGGAGAGACCCAGTACTTC CASSEDRGETQYF
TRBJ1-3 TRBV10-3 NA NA TGTGCCATCAGTGACGAGAGCTCTGGAAACACCATATATTTT CAISDESSGNTIYF
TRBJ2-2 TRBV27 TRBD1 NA TGTGCCAGCAGTTGGACAGGGGGCTTGACCGGGGAGCTGTTTTTT CASSWTGGLTGELFF
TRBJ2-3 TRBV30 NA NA TGTGCCTGGGTCCGAGGGGCGTCGGATACGCAGTATTTT CAWVRGASDTQYF
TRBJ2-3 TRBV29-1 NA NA TGCAGCGTTGAGGGCCAGGGGAGAGATACGCAGTATTTT CSVEGQGRDTQYF
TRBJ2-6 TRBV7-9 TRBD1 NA TGTGCCAGCAGGCCTGGACAGGGGGCTAGCGGGGCCAACGTCCTGACTTTC CASRPGQGASGANVLTF
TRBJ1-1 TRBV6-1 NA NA TGTGCCAGCAGTGAAAACACAGAGAACACTGAAGCTTTCTTT CASSENTENTEAFF
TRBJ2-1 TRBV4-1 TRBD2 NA TGCGCCAGCAGCCAAGGAAGCGGGGGGTCGAATGAGCAGTTCTTC CASSQGSGGSNEQFF
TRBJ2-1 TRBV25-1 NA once TGTGCCAGTTCCATCCAGCAGGACAATGAGCAGTTCTTC CASSIQQDNEQFF
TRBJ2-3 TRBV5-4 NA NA TGTGCCAGCAGCCCCCTCAGTAGCACAGATACGCAGTATTTT CASSPLSSTDTQYF
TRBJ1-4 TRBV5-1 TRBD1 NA TGCGCCAGCAGCTTGGGCCCGGGACAGGGGGTTGAAAAACTGTTTTTT CASSLGPGQGVEKLFF
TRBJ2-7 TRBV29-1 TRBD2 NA TGCAGCGTTGAGGCTAGCGGGGGTTCCTACGAGCAGTACTTC CSVEASGGSYEQYF
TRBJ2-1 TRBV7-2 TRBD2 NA TGTGCCAGCAGCTTAAGGACTAGCGGGGGGCTGCACAATGAGCAGTTCTTC CASSLRTSGGLHNEQFF
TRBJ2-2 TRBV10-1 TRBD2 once TGCGCCAGCAGTGCCGGCAGGGTACAAAATAGCGGGAGTCGGGCCGGGGAGCTGTTTTTT CASSAGRVQNSGSRAGELFF
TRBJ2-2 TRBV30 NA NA TGTGCCTGGAGTAGGGGGAGGGGAGGCACCGGGGAGCTGTTTTTT CAWSRGRGGTGELFF
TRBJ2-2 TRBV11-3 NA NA TGTGCCAGCAGCTTATCTTGGGGGAGAACGGGGGATAAGCACACCGGGGAGCTGTTTTTT CASSLSWGRTGDKHTGELFF
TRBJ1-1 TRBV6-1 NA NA TGTGCCAGCAGTCGCCTCCCGGTGGGGAACACTGAAGCTTTCTTT CASSRLPVGNTEAFF
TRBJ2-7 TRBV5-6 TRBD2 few TGTGCCAGCAGCTCCACTAGCGGGAGGCCCTACGAGCAGTACTTC CASSSTSGRPYEQYF
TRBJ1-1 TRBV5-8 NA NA TGTGCCAGCAGCTTGGTGGCGACTGAAGCTTTCTTT CASSLVATEAFF
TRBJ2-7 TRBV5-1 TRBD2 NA TGCGCCAGCAGCCACCCGGGGAGGGGCAATTGGGGATCCTACGAGCAGTACTTC CASSHPGRGNWGSYEQYF
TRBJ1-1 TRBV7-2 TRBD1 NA TGTGCCAGCAGCCTAGGACAGGGTATGCACACTGAAGCTTTCTTT CASSLGQGMHTEAFF
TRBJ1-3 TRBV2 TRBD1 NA TGTGCCAGCACCGGGACAGGGTCTTATGGAAACACCATATATTTT CASTGTGSYGNTIYF
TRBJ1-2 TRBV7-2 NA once TGTGCCAGCAGCTTAGACGGATCCTATGGCTACACCTTC CASSLDGSYGYTF
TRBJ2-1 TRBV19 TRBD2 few TGTGCCAGTAGTGGACTAGCGGCTCGGAATGAGCAGTTCTTC CASSGLAARNEQFF
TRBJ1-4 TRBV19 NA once TGTGCCAGTACCCCGGGGGGAGGACGGGATGAAAAACTGTTTTTT CASTPGGGRDEKLFF
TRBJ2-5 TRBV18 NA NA TGTGCCAGCTCACCAAAGGGGGACCAAGAGACCCAGTACTTC CASSPKGDQETQYF
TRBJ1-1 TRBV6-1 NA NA TGTGCCAGCAGTGAATACCCAAACACTGAAGCTTTCTTT CASSEYPNTEAFF
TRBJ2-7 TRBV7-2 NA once TGTGCCAGCAGCTTAGCCGTCAGCGCCACGCGGTACTTC CASSLAVSATRYF
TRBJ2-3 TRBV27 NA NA TGTGCCACCAGGGACTTCACAGATACGCAGTATTTT CATRDFTDTQYF